This T cell receptor beta chain was recorded in a study of blood T cell repertoires in COVID-19. Study background: Sites in the United States, Italy and Spain provided acute and convalescent COVID-19 samples. The analysed material was cDNA or gDNA that came from T cells, B-cell-depleted T cells, or PBMCs.

Study processing details: Estimation of nucleated cell counts was performed using reference gene primer amplification. Data came from immunoSEQ multiplex PCR; TCRdb stores just in-frame clones and leaves some out. That table gives V, J and clone size, and the DNA gave D and trimming. The data hold 110,000 to 150,000 clones, with approximately 88% observed a single time. The J segment lost 1 base and the V segment lost 4 bases, leaving 2 bases of the junction unmatched. Germline V gene lookup returns CDR1 LGHDT and CDR2 YNNKEL (reference sequence). The CDR3 runs 16 residues. This clonotype was sampled from a woman in her 50s with acute or convalescent COVID-19. J is TRBJ2-3 and V is TRBV3-1 (or the pseudogene TRBV3-2); 13 nucleotides line up with TRBD2. Material: peripheral blood. As DNA, the CDR3 is TGTGCCAGCAGCCTTGGACTAGCGGGAGGCACAGATACGCAGTATTTT. This gives the protein CASSLGLAGGTDTQYF.